This is a list of T cell receptor beta chains from one sample in a study of blood T cell repertoires in COVID-19. Profiled with immunoSEQ multiplex PCR; TCRdb holds only in-frame clones, not every one. Among about 140,000 clones listed, approximately 80% were seen once. The sequenced sample consisted of peripheral blood. The receptor source for this set is a man aged 55 to 69 with active or convalescent COVID-19. The CDR3 runs from the conserved cysteine through the conserved F or W. Each record gives: J gene, V gene, CDR3 length, clone size, D gene, CDR3 DNA, CDR3 protein. A D gene is named only where the DNA matches it firmly. For some rows the clone size is stated as once, few or many, or as a class when expanded; others skip it.

>TRBJ1-5|TRBV7-2|14|-|TRBD1
TGTGCCAGCAGCTTCTCCGGGACAGGGGGCTTCCAGCATTTT
CASSFSGTGGFQHF
>TRBJ2-3|TRBV11-3|16|-|TRBD2
TGTGCCAGCAGCTTACGGACTAGCGGGGGAACAGATACGCAGTATTTT
CASSLRTSGGTDTQYF
>TRBJ1-4|TRBV29-1|14|-|TRBD1
TGCAGCGCGTCAAACAGGGGCTCTGGTGAAAAACTGTTTTTT
CSASNRGSGEKLFF
>TRBJ1-3|TRBV15|18|-|-
TGTGCCACCAGCAGAGTGTCCACGGGGAAAAACTCTGGAAACACCATATATTTT
CATSRVSTGKNSGNTIYF
>TRBJ2-1|TRBV7-8|16|-|TRBD2
TGTGCCAGCAGCTTTACGCAAGCGGGGGCCCTCAATGAGCAGTTCTTC
CASSFTQAGALNEQFF
>TRBJ2-2|TRBV6-2/TRBV6-3|16|few|TRBD1
TGTGCCAGCAGCGCCACAGGGGGCGCGTATAGCGGGGAGCTGTTTTTT
CASSATGGAYSGELFF
>TRBJ2-7|TRBV6-1|16|-|TRBD1
TGTGCCAGCAGTGCTACAGGGGGCTCACTCTCCTACGAGCAGTACTTC
CASSATGGSLSYEQYF
>TRBJ2-5|TRBV7-8|14|-|TRBD1
TGTGCCAGCAGCTTTCGGACAGGGGTAGAGACCCAGTACTTC
CASSFRTGVETQYF
>TRBJ1-2|TRBV7-2|13|-|-
TGTGCCAGCAGTCTCCCAGCTAACTATGGCTACACCTTC
CASSLPANYGYTF
>TRBJ1-1|TRBV6-5|14|-|-
TGTGCCAGCAGTTTCTACGACATGAACACTGAAGCTTTCTTT
CASSFYDMNTEAFF
>TRBJ1-2|TRBV3-1/TRBV3-2|15|-|-
TGTGCCAGCAGCCATTTGCCCAGGGAGGACTATGGCTACACCTTC
CASSHLPREDYGYTF
>TRBJ2-5|TRBV28|16|-|-
TGTGCCAGCAGTTCCCCCGGAACAGGGATCCAAGAGACCCAGTACTTC
CASSSPGTGIQETQYF
>TRBJ1-6|TRBV7-8|13|-|-
TGTGCCAGCAGCTTAGAGCTTCCTATGCCCCTCCACTTT
CASSLELPMPLHF
>TRBJ2-1|TRBV7-6|17|-|TRBD2
TGTGCCAGCAGCTTAGAATTGGGTAGCGGGGGGATCAAAGAGCAGTTCTTC
CASSLELGSGGIKEQFF
>TRBJ2-3|TRBV5-1|15|-|-
TGCGCCAGCAGCTTGGAGGTAGCGGGCACAGATACGCAGTATTTT
CASSLEVAGTDTQYF
>TRBJ2-1|TRBV6-2/TRBV6-3|14|-|-
TGTGCCAGCAGCCACTTGGGTGGGCACAATGAGCAGTTCTTC
CASSHLGGHNEQFF
>TRBJ1-1|TRBV12-3/TRBV12-4|12|few|-
TGTGCCACCAACGGTTTGAACACTGAAGCTTTCTTT
CATNGLNTEAFF
>TRBJ1-1|TRBV6-6|12|-|-
TGTGCCAGCAGTTGGAACCAGGGGGAAGCTTTCTTT
CASSWNQGEAFF
>TRBJ2-7|TRBV18|13|-|TRBD1
TGTGCCAGCTCACGGACAGGGGTCTACGAGCAGTACTTC
CASSRTGVYEQYF
>TRBJ1-2|TRBV4-1|15|-|-
TGCGCCAGCAGCCAAGAAGGCGGGTTTAAAGGTGGCTACACCTTC
CASSQEGGFKGGYTF
>TRBJ2-3|TRBV5-1|13|-|-
TGCGCCAGCAGCTACAGGGACACAGATACGCAGTATTTT
CASSYRDTDTQYF
>TRBJ2-5|TRBV10-3|15|-|TRBD2
TGTGCCATCAGGGCCGGGACTAGCGGCCAAGAGACCCAGTACTTC
CAIRAGTSGQETQYF
>TRBJ1-2|TRBV29-1|15|-|TRBD1
TGCAGCGTTGAGGGGCGGGACAGTGATTTCTATGGCTACACCTTC
CSVEGRDSDFYGYTF
>TRBJ2-1|TRBV21-1|13|-|-
TGTGCCAGCAGACTAGCGGGGAACAATGAGCAGTTCTTC
CASRLAGNNEQFF
>TRBJ1-2|TRBV19|15|-|-
TGTGCCAGTAGTATATCAACCGGGACAACTGATGGCTACACCTTC
CASSISTGTTDGYTF
>TRBJ2-1|TRBV19|16|-|TRBD2
TGTGCCAGCAAAGAAAGGACTAGCGGGGGCAGGGGTGAGCAGTTCTTC
CASKERTSGGRGEQFF
>TRBJ1-1|TRBV29-1|10|-|-
TGCAGCGTTGAAGACGCTGAAGCTTTCTTT
CSVEDAEAFF
>TRBJ1-2|TRBV18|13|-|TRBD1
TGTGCCAGCTCACAGACAGGGACGCATGGCTACACCTTC
CASSQTGTHGYTF
>TRBJ2-2|TRBV13|16|few|TRBD2
TGTGCCAGCAGATCCCTTTACGGGGGGTTCGGCGGGGAGCTGTTTTTT
CASRSLYGGFGGELFF
>TRBJ1-1|TRBV19|15|-|TRBD1
TGTGCCAGTAGTCCAGACAGGGTTTTGGGCACTGAAGCTTTCTTT
CASSPDRVLGTEAFF
>TRBJ1-4|TRBV5-6|12|-|-
TGTGCCAGCAGCTTAACTTATGAAAAACTGTTTTTT
CASSLTYEKLFF
>TRBJ1-6|TRBV14|14|-|TRBD1
TGTGCCAGCGCTTTGACAGGGGGGAATTCACCCCTCCACTTT
CASALTGGNSPLHF
>TRBJ1-2|TRBV5-1|15|-|-
TGCGCCAGCAGCCCGGACATCCCTAGGGTCTATGGCTACACCTTC
CASSPDIPRVYGYTF
>TRBJ1-2|TRBV30|9|-|-
TGTGCCTGGCCGGATGGCTACACCTTC
CAWPDGYTF
>TRBJ1-6|TRBV4-3|15|-|-
TGCGCCAGCAGCCAAGATTACAGAGATAATTCACCCCTCCACTTT
CASSQDYRDNSPLHF
>TRBJ2-1|TRBV30|19|once|TRBD2
TGTGCCTGGAGTGCCACCGTTTACGGCGGGGGGCCCCCCCCCAATGAGCAGTTCTTC
CAWSATVYGGGPPPNEQFF
>TRBJ1-4|TRBV19|14|few|-
TGTGCCAGTAGTTATCAGCGGGGGAATGAAAAACTGTTTTTT
CASSYQRGNEKLFF
>TRBJ2-1|TRBV10-3|16|-|-
TGTGCCAACGCTAAGCAAGGGGTAGGCAACAACAATGAGCAGTTCTTC
CANAKQGVGNNNEQFF
>TRBJ2-1|TRBV4-2|17|-|-
TGTGCCAGCAGCCAAGACCCCTGGGGCTTCGTTGACAATGAGCAGTTCTTC
CASSQDPWGFVDNEQFF
>TRBJ2-2|TRBV27|18|-|TRBD1
TGTGCCAGCAGTTCAGGGGGTTCTTGGCTCTTGAACACCGGGGAGCTGTTTTTT
CASSSGGSWLLNTGELFF
>TRBJ2-2|TRBV7-9|15|-|TRBD1
TGTGCCAGCAGCTTGAGACAGGGCAACACCGGGGAGCTGTTTTTT
CASSLRQGNTGELFF
>TRBJ1-4|TRBV5-1|15|few|-
TGCGCCAGCAGCTTGGTGGCGGGGGGCACCGAAAAACTGTTTTTT
CASSLVAGGTEKLFF